Shown below are 30 T cell receptor beta chains from a single sample sequenced in a study of vaccination effects on CD4 cells after COVID-19 (dated 2022 in TCRdb). Their antigens remain unidentified. After about 10 days of culture, CD4+ T cells were isolated with the EasySep CD4+ T cell isolation kit. PCR-confirmed SARS-CoV-2 infection had occurred in convalescent patients between March and December 2020, before the Alpha, Beta and Delta variants emerged in the United States. Each participant received two doses of an mRNA SARS-CoV-2 vaccine, either BNT162b2 or mRNA-1273. The library was made by the immunoSEQ multiplex PCR assay. The table was pulled from immuneACCESS by TCRdb, which kept in-frame rearrangements only. Such tables lose some clones; where checked, under half of the loss comes from unresolved V genes, and the rest has no known cause. This sample has roughly 30,000 clones in its table, and about 68% of those were observed once. About 7.1% of the sample is taken by the ten largest.

The sequences come from CD4+ T cells from PBMCs cultured without peptide, collected after COVID-19 vaccination. These receptors were taken from a human donor who had a prior SARS-CoV-2 infection.

CDR3 sequence reads: CASSFLAGGNTDTQYF. As DNA, the CDR3 is TGTGCCAGCAGCTTCCTAGCGGGGGGGAACACAGATACGCAGTATTTT. The chain couples TRBV9 to TRBJ2-3, with 12 bases identical to TRBD2. The J segment lost 2 bases and the V segment lost 4 bases, leaving 5 bases of the junction unmatched. Germline CDR1 SGDLS, CDR2 YYNGEE. This CDR3 has 16 residues. Full variable domain (rest looked up from reference TRBV9 and TRBJ2-3): DSGVTQTPKHLITATGQRVTLRCSPRSGDLSVYWYQQSLDQGLQFLIQYYNGEERAKGNILERFSAQQFPDLHSELNLSSLELGDSALYFCASSFLAGGNTDTQYFGPGTRLTVL.

The gene calls are TRBV19 and TRBJ2-7; a weak D match, TRBD1 (6 bases). V lost 5 bases and J lost 3, with 14 bases in between. In germline, CDR1 is LNHDA, CDR2 SQIVND (reference sequence). The CDR3 has 14 amino acids. This CDR3 is CASSPTPDSYEQYF. Here the CDR3 DNA reads TGTGCCAGTAGTCCGACCCCGGACAGCTACGAGCAGTACTTC.

This sequence joins TRBV7-3 and TRBJ2-3; 7 bases agree with TRBD2. Per germline, CDR1 SGHTA and CDR2 FQGTGA. The V and J ends lost 1 base and 2 bases, in that order; junction bases with no gene match: 6. The CDR3 is made up of 16 amino acids. The CDR3 DNA sequence: TGTGCCAGCAGCTTAAATGGGGGAGGGGCCACAGATACGCAGTATTTT. It specifies CASSLNGGGATDTQYF.

This sequence joins TRBV7-6 and TRBJ2-7; 8 nucleotides match TRBD1. The CDR3 contains 15 residues. Germline-derived CDR1 and CDR2 are SGHVS and FNYEAQ. The V segment lost 3 bases and the J segment 4 bases; nucleotides outside the gene matches: 8. The CDR3, as DNA: TGTGCCAGCAGCTTGTCCGGACAGGGCTTTTACGAGCAGTACTTC. Translation: CASSLSGQGFYEQYF.

V and J are TRBV5-4 and TRBJ2-5; TRBD2 agrees at 9 bases. Trimming cost V 4 bases and J 5 bases; bases outside gene matches: 6. The germline V gene encodes CDR1 SGHNT and CDR2 YYREEE (reference sequence). The CDR3 sequence is 14 residues long. The CDR3 is CASSLDTSGETQYF. The CDR3, as DNA: TGTGCCAGCAGCCTTGACACTAGCGGGGAGACCCAGTACTTC. The full variable domain, completed using reference TRBV5-4 and TRBJ2-5, is ETGVTQSPTHLIKTRGQQVTLRCSSQSGHNTVSWYQQALGQGPQFIFQYYREEENGRGNFPPRFSGLQFPNYSSELNVNALELDDSALYLCASSLDTSGETQYFGPGTRLLVL.

The J gene is TRBJ1-5, the V gene TRBV18; 7 positions agree with TRBD1. Looked up from germline, CDR1 is KGHSH and CDR2 is LQKENI. CDR3 size: 17 residues. V shed 2 bases and J 3 bases; nucleotides not matched to a gene: 10. The DNA for the CDR3 is TGTGCCAGCTCACCATTTGTCAGGGGGACATCCAATCAGCCCCAGCATTTT. The encoded protein is CASSPFVRGTSNQPQHF.

V usage is TRBV18 and J usage is TRBJ1-3; no reliable D call. Germline CDR1 and CDR2: KGHSH and LQKENI. Deletions cut 6 bases from V and 3 bases from J, with 3 bases between. The CDR3 spans 11 residues. CDR3 amino acids: CASSGGNTIYF. The CDR3 DNA follows: TGTGCCAGCTCCGGTGGAAACACCATATATTTT.

The V gene is TRBV3-1 (or the pseudogene TRBV3-2), the J gene TRBJ2-7; 10 nucleotides line up with TRBD2. V lost 4 bases to trimming and J lost 6 bases; unmatched junction nucleotides: 12. Germline V gene sequence: CDR1 LGHDT, CDR2 YNNKEL (reference sequence). This CDR3 region has 16 residues. The CDR3 nucleotides read TGTGCCAGCAGCCCCCGAAGCGGGACTAGCGAGTCCGAGCAGTACTTC. Translated: CASSPRSGTSESEQYF.

The chain links TRBV30 to TRBJ1-3; the D gene is possibly TRBD1 (5 bases). CDR1 and CDR2 from the germline V gene are GTSNPN and SVGIG (reference sequence). The CDR3 contains 13 residues. Trimming took off 4 bases at V and 3 bases at J, with 10 bases between the two ends. CDR3 nucleotides: TGTGCCTGGAATCCGGGACTTGGAAACACCATATATTTT. Amino acid sequence: CAWNPGLGNTIYF.

The chain joins TRBV11-3 to TRBJ2-1; TRBD1 matches 8 bases. The CDR3 length is 16 residues. Germline V gene sequence: CDR1 SGHNT, CDR2 YENEEA. Trimming took 4 bases from V and 5 from J; bases not matched to a gene: 10. The CDR3 sequence is CASSSWTGRGDNEQFF. CDR3 DNA: TGTGCCAGCAGCTCATGGACAGGGCGAGGTGACAATGAGCAGTTCTTC.

V is TRBV6-2 or TRBV6-3 and J is TRBJ2-6, with TRBD2 as a possible D gene (5 bases). The CDR3 length is 18 residues. The V gene's germline CDR1 is MNHEY and CDR2 SVGEGT. Deletions cut 7 bases from V and 0 bases from J, with 19 bases between. The CDR3 DNA is TGTGCCAGCAACCCCCTAGCTCCCCAACTCTCTGGGGCCAACGTCCTGACTTTC. Encoded protein: CASNPLAPQLSGANVLTF.

The V call is TRBV7-9, the J call TRBJ1-2; TRBD1 matches 7 bases. This CDR3 comprises 13 residues. CDR1 and CDR2 (germline): SEHNR, FQNEAQ (reference sequence). V was pared by 5 bases and J by 6 bases, with 6 bases of the junction left unmatched. CDR3 sequence: CASSRDSYNGYTF. The CDR3 nucleotides are TGTGCCAGCAGCAGGGACAGCTATAATGGCTACACCTTC.

CDR3 sequence reads: CASSFYRGHEKLFF. The DNA of the CDR3 is TGTGCCAGCAGTTTCTACAGGGGGCATGAAAAACTGTTTTTT. The rearrangement links TRBV28 to TRBJ1-4, with 9 bases lining up with TRBD1. After removal of 3 bases from V and 6 bases from J, the junction contained 2 bases not matched to a gene. This CDR3 comprises 14 residues. The germline CDR1 and CDR2 sequences are MDHEN and SYDVKM.

This clone was picked up a small number of times. The chain uses TRBV7-6 and TRBJ2-3; 13 positions match TRBD2. This CDR3 has 16 amino acids. Germline loops: CDR1 SGHVS, CDR2 FNYEAQ. With 5 bases clipped from V and 4 bases from J, the junction kept 6 bases outside the gene matches. The CDR3 reads CASSPRTSGSSDTQYF. CDR3 nucleotides: TGTGCCAGCAGCCCCCGGACTAGCGGGAGTTCAGATACGCAGTATTTT.

J is TRBJ1-1 and V is TRBV6-5; D unresolved. Per the germline V gene, CDR1 is MNHEY and CDR2 is SVGAGI. CDR3 length: 13 residues. V was trimmed by 1 base and J by 0 bases, leaving 3 bases between them. DNA for the CDR3: TGTGCCAGCAGTTACTTATTGAACACTGAAGCTTTCTTT. This encodes CASSYLLNTEAFF.

The genes are TRBV3-1 (or the pseudogene TRBV3-2) and TRBJ2-1, with 8 bases fitting TRBD2. Trimming cost V 7 bases and J 7 bases; bases outside gene matches: 24. The CDR3 totals 19 residues. Germline loops: CDR1 LGHDT, CDR2 YNNKEL (reference sequence). The CDR3 sequence is CASTSTNIRAGRAFNEQFF. In nucleotides, the CDR3 is TGTGCCAGCACCTCAACAAACATAAGGGCCGGGAGGGCCTTTAATGAGCAGTTCTTC.

This rearrangement joins TRBV7-9 to TRBJ2-7; D remains ambiguous. CDR1 SEHNR and CDR2 FQNEAQ come from the germline V gene (reference sequence). The CDR3 runs to 12 residues. Trimming shortened V by 1 base and J by 4 bases, and 5 bases separated the two germline ends. The CDR3 protein is CASSLGYYEQYF. The CDR3 coding sequence is TGTGCCAGCAGCTTAGGCTATTACGAGCAGTACTTC. Looking up the rest from reference TRBV7-9 and TRBJ2-7 gives the full variable domain: DTGVSQNPRHKITKRGQNVTFRCDPISEHNRLYWYRQTLGQGPEFLTYFQNEAQLEKSRLLSDRFSAERPKGSFSTLEIQRTEQGDSAMYLCASSLGYYEQYFGPGTRLTVT.

The V gene is TRBV2, the J gene TRBJ2-7; 8 bases map to TRBD1. From germline, CDR1 is SNHLY and CDR2 FYNNEI. V lost 7 bases, J lost 2 bases, and 7 bases stayed unmatched. CDR3 length: 14 amino acids. CDR3 in amino acids: CASIIDRGPYEQYF. The CDR3 DNA follows: TGTGCCAGCATCATAGACAGGGGCCCCTACGAGCAGTACTTC.

This clone was seen more than once but under ten times. The gene calls are TRBV25-1 and TRBJ1-1, with 7 bases matching TRBD1. J lost 3 bases, V lost 4 bases, and 5 bases had no gene match. The CDR3 spans 14 residues. Germline V gene lookup returns CDR1 MGHDK and CDR2 SYGVNS. CDR3 sequence: CASSGFTGDTEAFF. In DNA, the CDR3 is TGTGCCAGCAGTGGATTTACAGGGGACACTGAAGCTTTCTTT.

The chain carries TRBV19 and TRBJ1-2; D ambiguous. The germline V and J ends were trimmed by 3 bases and 4 bases, with 3 bases remaining between them. The CDR3 covers 11 residues. In germline, CDR1 is LNHDA, CDR2 SQIVND (reference sequence). The CDR3 reads CASSIRYGYTF. CDR3 DNA sequence: TGTGCCAGTAGTATCCGCTATGGCTACACCTTC.

The chain is built from TRBV20-1 and TRBJ2-7, with D perhaps TRBD1 or TRBD2 (5 bases each). V shed 3 bases and J shed 2 bases, with 14 bases lying between them. This CDR3 contains 14 residues. Germline V gives CDR1 DFQATT, CDR2 SNEGSKA (reference sequence). CDR3 in amino acids: CSASSGTATYEQYF. The CDR3, as DNA: TGCAGTGCTAGTTCCGGGACGGCCACCTACGAGCAGTACTTC.

The V call is TRBV15, the J call TRBJ2-4; D is unclear. V shed 1 base and J shed 1 base, with 11 bases lying between them. This CDR3 has 16 residues. CDR1 and CDR2 (germline): LNHNV, YYDKDF (reference sequence). CDR3 sequence (DNA): TGTGCCACCAGCAGAGGTAATATCCTGGCCAAAAACATTCAGTACTTC. Its protein product is CATSRGNILAKNIQYF.

The rearrangement joins TRBV7-9 to TRBJ2-2; the D gene is possibly TRBD2 (6 bases). The CDR3 is 14 residues long. Germline lookup yields CDR1 SEHNR and CDR2 FQNEAQ (reference sequence). Trimming pared 3 bases from V and 5 bases from J, leaving 10 bases between. This CDR3 reads CASSFGGETGELFF. CDR3 sequence (DNA): TGTGCCAGCAGCTTCGGGGGAGAAACCGGGGAGCTGTTTTTT.

The chain combines TRBV6-6 with TRBJ2-3; the match to TRBD1 covers 9 bases. Germline V gene data show CDR1 as MNHNY and CDR2 as SVGAGI (reference sequence). The trim removed 6 bases at V and 5 bases at J, leaving 12 bases unmatched. CDR3 length equals 16 residues. The CDR3 is CASRIHPGQGQDTQYF. The DNA for the CDR3 is TGTGCCAGCAGAATACACCCGGGACAGGGTCAAGATACGCAGTATTTT.

This rearrangement joins TRBV6-2 or TRBV6-3 to TRBJ2-6; D is perhaps TRBD2 (6 bases). V lost 2 bases and J lost 2, with 13 bases in between. The germline V gene has CDR1 MNHEY and CDR2 SVGEGT. The CDR3 covers 17 residues. Here the CDR3 DNA reads TGTGCCAGCAGTTACGGCGGAGGGTCCCCTGGGGCCAACGTCCTGACTTTC. The encoded protein is CASSYGGGSPGANVLTF.

This clone was counted a few times. The chain employs TRBV11-2 and TRBJ2-7; 8 positions match TRBD1. The germline V gene encodes CDR1 SGHAT and CDR2 FQNNGV. V trimming: 5 bases; J trimming: 5 bases; junction bases outside the gene matches: 20. This CDR3 is built from 18 residues. Here the CDR3 DNA reads TGTGCCAGCAGCCCCAGGGGGCGCTGGGGAAGGATAGGGGACGAGCAGTACTTC. It codes for CASSPRGRWGRIGDEQYF.

The chain recombines TRBV3-1 (or the pseudogene TRBV3-2) with TRBJ1-2; a weak D match, TRBD1 (5 bases). This CDR3 is built from 15 residues. Germline CDR1 and CDR2: LGHDT and YNNKEL (reference sequence). V was clipped by 1 base and J by 2 bases, with 11 bases between them. The CDR3 sequence: CASSQGWGINYGYTF. In DNA, the CDR3 is TGTGCCAGCAGCCAAGGATGGGGGATAAACTATGGCTACACCTTC.

This clone appeared a single time. The rearrangement uses TRBV18 and TRBJ2-2, with 8 bases identical to TRBD2. Germline loops: CDR1 KGHSH, CDR2 LQKENI. The V segment lost 5 bases and the J segment 5 bases; nucleotides outside the gene matches: 10. The CDR3 runs 16 residues. CDR3 nucleotide sequence: TGTGCCAGCTCAAGAAAGCGGGAGCCGGGTACCGGGGAGCTGTTTTTT. As protein: CASSRKREPGTGELFF.

This chain links TRBV3-1 (or the pseudogene TRBV3-2) with TRBJ2-1, with unresolved D. The V gene's germline CDR1 is LGHDT and CDR2 YNNKEL (reference sequence). The CDR3 runs 13 residues. Trimming shortened V by 1 base and J by 3 bases, and 4 bases separated the two germline ends. CDR3 protein: CASSQVVYNEQFF. The CDR3 DNA is TGTGCCAGCAGCCAAGTTGTCTACAATGAGCAGTTCTTC.

The sample holds a few counts of this clone. The rearrangement links TRBV9 to TRBJ1-2; D may be TRBD1 (6 bases). Trimming took 3 bases from V and 3 from J, leaving 21 bases between them. Germline V CDR1 and CDR2: SGDLS, YYNGEE. This CDR3 is 17 amino acids long. CDR3 loop: CASSAGVGQGSDYGYTF. CDR3 bases: TGTGCCAGCAGCGCGGGGGTTGGGCAGGGGAGCGACTATGGCTACACCTTC.